The present TCR beta chain was sequenced within a study of T cell changes during pregnancy in multiple sclerosis (dated by TCRdb to 2018 to 2020). Study-wide context: In women with multiple sclerosis, the researchers looked at how the T cell repertoire shifted as pregnancy progressed.

About this clone itself: It has no known antigen specificity. No much larger clone is present one base from it, and per-base qualities are unavailable.

The protocol used for the library was the immunoSEQ multiplex PCR assay. This immuneACCESS table, as held by TCRdb, lists in-frame sequences with V and J called but not all clones. Of the missing ones, under half trace to an unresolved V gene in checked studies; the others have no known cause. A total of 20,000 to 25,000 clones appear in this sample, about 85% of them only once. The ten largest clones add up to around 16% of the sample. CDR1 and CDR2 were assigned from the germline V gene as MNHNS and SASEGT. Compared with germline, V lacks 7 bases and J lacks 4 bases; bases without a gene match: 6. The CDR3 numbers 14 residues from cysteine through phenylalanine. The only DNA kept is the CDR3, 42 bases in frame from the first base.

The receptor comes from a female donor in good health, enrolled as a control in a pregnancy study. The rearranged chain carries TRBV6-1 and TRBJ2-1, with 8 middle bases fitting TRBD2. The material sequenced was CD8+ T cells from peripheral blood mononuclear cells, taken in the first trimester of pregnancy. The DNA sequence reads TGTGCCAGCACCGATAGCGGGGATTACAATGAGCAGTTCTTC. It codes for CASTDSGDYNEQFF.